The 15 T cell receptor beta chains below were found in one sample sequenced in a study of CD8+ T cells in alopecia areata. It was cDNA, reverse transcribed from extracted RNA, that served as the sequencing template. Here immunoSEQ multiplex PCR was the method, and the copy in TCRdb shows in-frame clones only, minus some. The table records about 200,000 clones, roughly 57% of them present only once. The source material was CD4+ T cells sorted from blood, sampled at week 0. These receptor sequences come from a human donor with alopecia areata.

This clone was seen just once. The genes are TRBV29-1 and TRBJ2-1; D remains unclear. The V end lost 5 bases, the J end lost 0 bases, and 11 bases lay between the germline ends. The CDR3 contains 14 residues. From germline, CDR1 is SQVTM and CDR2 ANQGSEA. CDR3 in amino acids: CSVTPASSYNEQFF. The CDR3 DNA reads as TGCAGCGTTACCCCCGCGAGCTCCTACAATGAGCAGTTCTTC.

This clone was detected only a few times. The chain has TRBV6-1 and TRBJ1-6, with no clear D. The CDR3 sequence is 13 residues long. Trimming removed 8 bases at V and 9 bases at J, with 14 bases between. CDR1 and CDR2 from the germline V gene are MNHNS and SASEGT. CDR3 in amino acids: CASGERDFSPLHF. The CDR3 nucleotides read TGTGCCAGCGGCGAAAGGGATTTTTCACCCCTCCACTTT.

This chain connects TRBV7-9 to TRBJ2-5, with D possibly TRBD1 on 6 matching bases. The CDR3 extends over 11 amino acids. Germline V CDR1 and CDR2: SEHNR, FQNEAQ (reference sequence). Trimming left V 5 bases short and J 5 bases short, with 6 bases between. CDR3 amino acids: CASSQGETQYF. DNA of the CDR3: TGTGCCAGCAGCCAGGGGGAGACCCAGTACTTC.

The chain couples TRBV30 to TRBJ2-1, with unresolved D. Germline CDR1 reads GTSNPN; CDR2 reads SVGIG (reference sequence). The V gene lost 4 bases and the J gene lost 7 bases, with 17 bases spanning the gap. CDR3 length equals 14 residues. CDR3 DNA: TGTGCCTGGAACCGGCGGAAGCTCTCTAATGAGCAGTTCTTC. Residues: CAWNRRKLSNEQFF.

The chain couples TRBV29-1 to TRBJ1-5; D possibly corresponds to TRBD1 (6 bases). The CDR3 is 13 residues long. Germline CDR1 reads SQVTM; CDR2 reads ANQGSEA. V was shortened by 5 bases and J by 3 bases, with 11 bases between the two germline ends. The CDR3 is CSVNTGPNQPQHF. CDR3 nucleotide sequence: TGCAGCGTTAATACAGGGCCCAATCAGCCCCAGCATTTT.

V and J are TRBV4-1 and TRBJ1-2; D is perhaps TRBD1 (6 bases). Deletions cut 7 bases from V and 6 bases from J, with 18 bases between. Germline CDR1 is MGHRA and CDR2 is YSYEKL. CDR3 size: 14 residues. The DNA of the CDR3 is TGCGCCAGCACCATAATAGGGGGGCGGAATGGCTACACCTTC. Its protein product is CASTIIGGRNGYTF.

V is TRBV9 and J is TRBJ2-4, with D unclear. V was clipped by 1 base and J by 2 bases, with 13 bases between them. CDR3 length: 16 amino acids. Germline CDR1 reads SGDLS; CDR2 reads YYNGEE. CDR3 sequence: CASSVTGNPSKNIQYF. The CDR3 region has the DNA TGTGCCAGCAGCGTAACGGGTAACCCCTCCAAAAACATTCAGTACTTC.

This clone was seen only a few times. This chain uses TRBV30 with TRBJ1-1; no definite D call. The V and J ends lost 0 bases and 0 bases respectively, with 11 bases between them. The CDR3 extends over 15 amino acids. Germline CDR1 and CDR2: GTSNPN and SVGIG (reference sequence). CDR3 residues: CAWSVAGRLNTEAFF. Written as DNA, the CDR3 is TGTGCCTGGAGTGTGGCAGGACGACTGAACACTGAAGCTTTCTTT.

The chain employs TRBV29-1 and TRBJ1-3; D not resolved. V dropped 1 base and J dropped 4 bases, with 2 bases sitting between them. From germline, CDR1 is SQVTM and CDR2 ANQGSEA. This CDR3 is 11 amino acids long. The CDR3 sequence is CSVEAGNTIYF. In DNA form, the CDR3 reads TGCAGCGTTGAAGCAGGAAACACCATATATTTT.

The CDR3 here is CASRTGASYNEQFF. CDR3 sequence (DNA): TGTGCCAGCAGAACAGGGGCATCCTACAATGAGCAGTTCTTC. This rearrangement joins TRBV25-1 to TRBJ2-1; TRBD1 matches at 7 bases. With V trimmed by 6 bases and J by 1 base, 3 bases remained unmatched. The V gene's germline CDR1 is MGHDK and CDR2 SYGVNS. There are 14 residues in the CDR3.

A few counts support this clone. The J gene is TRBJ2-1, the V gene TRBV6-6, with 8 bases aligning to TRBD2. The V and J ends lost 6 bases and 7 bases, in that order; junction bases with no gene match: 8. This CDR3 is built from 14 residues. Looked up from germline, CDR1 is MNHNY and CDR2 is SVGAGI (reference sequence). The CDR3 is CASSPGLAPNEQFF. CDR3 coding DNA: TGTGCCAGCAGCCCAGGACTAGCCCCAAATGAGCAGTTCTTC.

The V gene is TRBV5-1, the J gene TRBJ2-6; no clear D. The CDR3 has 16 residues. CDR1 and CDR2 (germline): SGHRS, YFSETQ. V gave up 0 bases and J gave up 0 bases, with 7 bases separating them. The CDR3 region has the DNA TGCGCCAGCAGCTTGGATGCTGGCTCTGGGGCCAACGTCCTGACTTTC. It yields the protein CASSLDAGSGANVLTF.

This chain connects TRBV30 to TRBJ2-2, with D possibly TRBD1 on 6 matching bases. The V end lost 4 bases, the J end lost 5 bases, and 14 bases lay between the germline ends. Germline V CDR1 and CDR2: GTSNPN, SVGIG (reference sequence). This CDR3 comprises 14 residues. CDR3 sequence reads: CAWIRAGDTGELFF. CDR3 DNA sequence: TGTGCCTGGATTAGGGCAGGGGATACCGGGGAGCTGTTTTTT.

The chain is built from TRBV27 and TRBJ1-1, with no clear D. The V end lost 5 bases, the J end lost 0 bases, and 7 bases lay between the germline ends. The CDR3 is 13 residues long. Germline CDR1 and CDR2: MNHEY and SMNVEV (reference sequence). Written as DNA, the CDR3 is TGTGCCAGCAGTGGCAGGTTGAACACTGAAGCTTTCTTT. This sequence encodes CASSGRLNTEAFF.

This clone was counted between two and nine times. The chain recombines TRBV7-2 with TRBJ2-7; 9 bases are shared with TRBD2. The junction had 3 bases not matched to a gene; V was cut back by 0 bases and J by 3 bases. The CDR3 extends over 15 amino acids. Germline V gene sequence: CDR1 SGHTA, CDR2 FQGNSA. The CDR3 spells CASSLAGTSYYEQYF. The DNA of the CDR3 is TGTGCCAGCAGCTTAGCGGGGACTAGCTACTACGAGCAGTACTTC. The full variable domain, completed using reference TRBV7-2 and TRBJ2-7, is GAGVSQSPSNKVTEKGKDVELRCDPISGHTALYWYRQSLGQGLEFLIYFQGNSAPDKSGLPSDRFSAERTGGSVSTLTIQRTQQEDSAVYLCASSLAGTSYYEQYFGPGTRLTVT.